A single sample is the source of the 24 T cell receptor beta chains below, sequenced in a study of regulatory T cells in long-lasting Graves disease. Time point noted: newly diagnosed GD, antithyroid drugs for less than 3 months. The TCR library was made from RNA that had been extracted from PBMCs in TRIzol. Building the TCR beta libraries relied on iRepertoire HTBI primers, and CDR3 regions underwent Arm-PCR. TCRdb processed the multiplex PCR reads anew with MiXCR; each CDR3 protein has one entry. The profile shows some 490,000 distinct CDR3 sequences, about 12% of them singletons. These data are also associated with another study on T cells in Graves' hyperthyroidism and ophthalmopathy.

The source was peripheral blood mononuclear cells (PBMCs), collected at new diagnosis, from a patient treated with antithyroid drugs. These receptors were collected from a woman aged 30 to 39 with Graves disease.

This clonotype has more than one count but fewer than ten. This chain connects TRBV18 to TRBJ2-6; D unclear. Germline CDR1 is KGHSH and CDR2 is LQKENI. The V and J ends lost 4 bases and 0 bases respectively, with 7 bases between them. The CDR3 covers 15 residues. The CDR3 protein is CASSLVFSGANVLTF. CDR3 sequence (DNA): TGTGCCAGCTCACTTGTCTTCTCTGGGGCCAACGTCCTGACTTTC.

The V and J genes are TRBV7-2 and TRBJ2-3, with D unclear. Germline V gives CDR1 SGHTA, CDR2 FQGNSA. This CDR3 is 15 amino acids long. With 5 bases removed from V and 7 bases from J, the gap between germline ends came to 19 bases. The CDR3 loop reads CASSPQSLKRNTQYF. The DNA of the CDR3 is TGTGCCAGCAGCCCGCAGTCCCTAAAGAGGAATACGCAGTATTTT.

This clonotype was found many times. The chain recombines TRBV29-1 with TRBJ2-7; D remains ambiguous. The CDR3 contains 14 residues. Germline loops: CDR1 SQVTM, CDR2 ANQGSEA. V was pared by 0 bases and J by 2 bases, with 11 bases between. The CDR3 spells CSVEDKGGTYEQYF. In DNA form, the CDR3 reads TGCAGCGTTGAAGATAAAGGCGGAACCTACGAGCAGTACTTC.

This clonotype was counted many times. The chain links TRBV11-2 to TRBJ2-3; D is perhaps TRBD1 (5 bases). Germline CDR1 reads SGHAT; CDR2 reads FQNNGV. V was clipped by 2 bases and J by 1 base, with 7 bases between them. This CDR3 is built from 14 residues. The CDR3 spells CASSLKGRTDTQYF. The CDR3 DNA reads TGTGCCAGCAGCTTAAAGGGGCGCACAGATACGCAGTATTTT.

This clonotype has at least ten counts. For the CDR3, the DNA is TGTGCCAGCAGTGGACTTCATGGGGCCGGGGAGACCCAGTACTTC. It specifies CASSGLHGAGETQYF. The V gene is TRBV6-1, the J gene TRBJ2-5; tentative D call: TRBD1 (5 bases). Germline assignment: CDR1 MNHNS and CDR2 SASEGT. V shed 4 bases and J shed 5 bases, with 17 bases lying between them. The CDR3 length is 15 residues.

There are many counts of this clonotype. The chain uses TRBV29-1 and TRBJ2-7; 11 bases agree with TRBD2. The CDR3 contains 15 residues. Trimming cost V 3 bases and J 7 bases; bases outside gene matches: 11. Germline CDR1 is SQVTM and CDR2 is ANQGSEA. The CDR3 protein is CSVEGTSGFLREQYF. The DNA for the CDR3 is TGCAGCGTTGAGGGGACTAGCGGCTTTTTGAGGGAGCAGTACTTC.

On this clonotype itself: Given a much more abundant clone one base away, this may be a read error. V and J are TRBV7-2 and TRBJ1-5; D is ambiguous. CDR1 is SGHTA and CDR2 is FQGNSA in the germline V gene. V lost 1 base, J lost 6 bases, and 19 bases lay in between. The CDR3 length is 17 residues. CDR3 nucleotides: TGTGCCAGCAGCTTAGACCCGGGCCTCCGGAAGAGTCAGCCCCAGCATTTT. Amino acid sequence: CASSLDPGLRKSQPQHF.

This clonotype has at least ten counts. The V gene is TRBV29-1, the J gene TRBJ2-4; TRBD1 agrees at 9 bases. This CDR3 comprises 13 residues. Germline CDR1 is SQVTM and CDR2 is ANQGSEA. Trimming cost V 4 bases and J 3 bases; bases outside gene matches: 1. The CDR3 coding sequence is TGCAGCGTTGGGGGACAGGGCAAAAACATTCAGTACTTC. The encoded protein is CSVGGQGKNIQYF. The full variable domain, completed using reference TRBV29-1 and TRBJ2-4, is SAVISQKPSRDICQRGTSLTIQCQVDSQVTMMFWYRQQPGQSLTLIATANQGSEATYESGFVIDKFPISRPNLTFSTLTVSNMSPEDSSIYLCSVGGQGKNIQYFGAGTRLSVL.

This clonotype appeared many times. The chain combines TRBV3-1 with TRBJ2-5; no clear D. CDR1 LGHDT and CDR2 YNNKEL come from the germline V gene (reference sequence). V lost 1 base and J lost 1, with 7 bases in between. The CDR3 covers 14 residues. The CDR3 reads CASSQARPQETQYF. The CDR3 nucleotides read TGTGCCAGCAGCCAAGCTCGACCCCAAGAGACCCAGTACTTC.

This clonotype has ten or more counts. This chain connects TRBV28 to TRBJ2-3; 7 bases are a match to TRBD1. J lost 3 bases, V lost 3 bases, and 6 bases had no gene match. The germline gives CDR1 MDHEN, CDR2 SYDVKM. The CDR3 covers 15 residues. This CDR3 is CASSFPGQRTDTQYF. CDR3 in DNA: TGTGCCAGCAGTTTCCCGGGACAGAGAACAGATACGCAGTATTTT.

This clonotype appeared a few times. V and J are TRBV7-3 and TRBJ2-1, with 13 bases identical to TRBD2. Germline loops: CDR1 SGHTA, CDR2 FQGTGA. The CDR3 length is 14 residues. V lost 5 bases to trimming and J lost 9 bases; unmatched junction nucleotides: 4. The CDR3 here is CASSQLAGGLEQFF. CDR3 coding DNA: TGTGCCAGCAGCCAACTAGCGGGAGGGCTTGAGCAGTTCTTC.

This clonotype was seen a few times. The chain has TRBV29-1 and TRBJ1-4; 7 bases map to TRBD1. This CDR3 comprises 13 residues. In germline, CDR1 is SQVTM, CDR2 ANQGSEA. The trim removed 6 bases at V and 4 bases at J, leaving 5 bases unmatched. The chain's CDR3 is CSVGTDNNEKLFF. CDR3 bases: TGCAGCGTCGGGACAGATAATAATGAAAAACTGTTTTTT.

This clonotype has a count of ten or more. The chain joins TRBV20-1 to TRBJ1-3, with D unresolved. CDR3 length equals 14 residues. The V gene's germline CDR1 is DFQATT and CDR2 SNEGSKA (reference sequence). Trimming removed 6 bases from V and 3 bases from J, with 15 bases in between. The CDR3 DNA sequence: TGCAGTGCGACTCGGGGATCGGGTGGAAACACCATATATTTT. It encodes CSATRGSGGNTIYF.

This clonotype was seen more than once but under ten times. This chain uses TRBV19 with TRBJ1-2, with TRBD1 as a possible D gene (6 bases). CDR3 length: 15 residues. Germline CDR1 LNHDA, CDR2 SQIVND (reference sequence). Trimming took off 4 bases at V and 1 base at J, with 13 bases between the two ends. In DNA form, the CDR3 reads TGTGCCAGTAGTAACCCGGACAGTATTAACTATGGCTACACCTTC. It codes for CASSNPDSINYGYTF. Full variable domain (remainder filled in from reference TRBV19 and TRBJ1-2): DGGITQSPKYLFRKEGQNVTLSCEQNLNHDAMYWYRQDPGQGLRLIYYSQIVNDFQKGDIAEGYSVSREKKESFPLTVTSAQKNPTAFYLCASSNPDSINYGYTFGSGTRLTVV.

This clonotype was seen many times. The genes are TRBV18 and TRBJ2-7; D perhaps matches TRBD1 (6 bases). The germline V and J ends were trimmed by 0 bases and 6 bases, with 15 bases remaining between them. CDR3 length equals 15 residues. CDR1 and CDR2 from the germline V gene are KGHSH and LQKENI. CDR3: CASSPPNRASGEQYF. In nucleotides, the CDR3 is TGTGCCAGCTCACCACCTAACAGGGCATCGGGCGAGCAGTACTTC.

This clonotype has just a few counts. This chain uses TRBV6-1 with TRBJ2-1; 7 bases map to TRBD1. The CDR3 contains 14 residues. The V segment lost 4 bases and the J segment 3 bases; nucleotides outside the gene matches: 3. From germline, CDR1 is MNHNS and CDR2 SASEGT. The CDR3 is CASSARDSYNEQFF. CDR3 nucleotides: TGTGCCAGCAGTGCCCGGGACAGCTACAATGAGCAGTTCTTC.

This clonotype was seen ten or more times. The chain recombines TRBV11-2 with TRBJ2-1; tentatively, D is TRBD2 (5 bases). The V end lost 5 bases, the J end lost 10 bases, and 18 bases lay between the germline ends. Germline V gives CDR1 SGHAT, CDR2 FQNNGV. This CDR3 has 14 residues. The CDR3 reads CASSRTGNLEEQFF. CDR3 bases: TGTGCCAGCAGCCGGACCGGGAACCTGGAGGAGCAGTTCTTC.

The V gene is TRBV5-5, the J gene TRBJ1-5; D is unclear. CDR1 is SGHKS and CDR2 is YYEKEE in the germline V gene (reference sequence). This CDR3 comprises 16 residues. V was pared by 0 bases and J by 1 base, with 11 bases between. DNA of the CDR3: TGTGCCAGCAGCTTGGATCCAGGTAGAAGCAATCAGCCCCAGCATTTT. Its protein product is CASSLDPGRSNQPQHF.

This clonotype has ten or more counts. The gene calls are TRBV13 and TRBJ2-2, with D possibly being TRBD1 (7 bases). The CDR3 runs to 16 residues. Germline lookup yields CDR1 PRHDT and CDR2 FYEKMQ (reference sequence). Between the trimmed V and J ends, which lost 2 bases and 4 bases, there was a span of 14 bases. CDR3 DNA: TGTGCCAGCAGCTTACAACAGGGGCGGGGCACCGGGGAGCTGTTTTTT. Translation gives CASSLQQGRGTGELFF.

This clonotype was counted only a few times. This chain uses TRBV15 with TRBJ1-1; D unresolved. CDR1 LNHNV and CDR2 YYDKDF come from the germline V gene (reference sequence). V gave up 0 bases and J gave up 1 base, with 12 bases separating them. This CDR3 has 16 amino acids. This CDR3 is CATSRDPGRANTEAFF. CDR3 bases: TGTGCCACCAGCAGAGATCCCGGGAGGGCGAACACTGAAGCTTTCTTT.

Many counts were recorded for this clonotype. This rearrangement joins TRBV19 to TRBJ2-2; D remains ambiguous. With 5 bases removed from V and 5 bases from J, the gap between germline ends came to 6 bases. There are 12 residues in the CDR3. Germline V gives CDR1 LNHDA, CDR2 SQIVND (reference sequence). CDR3 nucleotide sequence: TGTGCCAGTAGTGTCTATACCGGGGAGCTGTTTTTT. Its translation is CASSVYTGELFF.

This clonotype was counted ten times or more. The rearrangement joins TRBV19 to TRBJ2-7; D uncertain. This CDR3 is 16 amino acids long. Germline V gene data show CDR1 as LNHDA and CDR2 as SQIVND (reference sequence). V lost 0 bases and J lost 0, with 12 bases in between. The CDR3 DNA reads as TGTGCCAGTAGTATAGAGCACTCTTCGAGCTCCTACGAGCAGTACTTC. The encoded protein is CASSIEHSSSSYEQYF.

In this sample, this clonotype turned up a few times. V gene TRBV6-1 combines with J gene TRBJ2-1; the match to TRBD2 covers 8 bases. V shed 3 bases and J 12 bases; nucleotides not matched to a gene: 13. The length of the CDR3 is 15 residues. The germline V gene encodes CDR1 MNHNS and CDR2 SASEGT. The CDR3 region has the DNA TGTGCCAGCAGTGAGGTAGCACTAGCGGCGTCCAGGCAGTTCTTC. This translates into CASSEVALAASRQFF.

This clonotype was counted at least ten times. CDR3 in DNA: TGTGCCAGCAGCTTGAGCGGGACCCCTTACAATGAGCAGTTCTTC. Protein: CASSLSGTPYNEQFF. The rearrangement uses TRBV28 and TRBJ2-1; TRBD2 aligns across 7 bases. Looked up from germline, CDR1 is MDHEN and CDR2 is SYDVKM. The CDR3 covers 15 residues. The V segment lost 6 bases and the J segment 4 bases; nucleotides outside the gene matches: 9.